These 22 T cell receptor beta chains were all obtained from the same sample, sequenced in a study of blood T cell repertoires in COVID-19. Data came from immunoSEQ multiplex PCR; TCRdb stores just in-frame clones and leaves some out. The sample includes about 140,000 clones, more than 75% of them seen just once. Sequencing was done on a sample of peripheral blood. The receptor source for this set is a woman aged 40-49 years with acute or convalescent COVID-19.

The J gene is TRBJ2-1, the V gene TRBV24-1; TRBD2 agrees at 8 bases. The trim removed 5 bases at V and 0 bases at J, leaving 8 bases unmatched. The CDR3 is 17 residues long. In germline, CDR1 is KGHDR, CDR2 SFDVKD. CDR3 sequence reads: CATSGDSGAPSYNEQFF. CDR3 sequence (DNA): TGTGCCACCAGTGGTGATAGCGGGGCCCCCTCCTACAATGAGCAGTTCTTC.

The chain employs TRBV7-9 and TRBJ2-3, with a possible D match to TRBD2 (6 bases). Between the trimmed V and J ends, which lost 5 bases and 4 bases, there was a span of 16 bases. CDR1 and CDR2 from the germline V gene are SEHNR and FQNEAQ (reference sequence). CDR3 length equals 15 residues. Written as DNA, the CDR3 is TGTGCCAGCAGCGACCCTGGGGGGTCCGCAGATACGCAGTATTTT. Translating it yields CASSDPGGSADTQYF.

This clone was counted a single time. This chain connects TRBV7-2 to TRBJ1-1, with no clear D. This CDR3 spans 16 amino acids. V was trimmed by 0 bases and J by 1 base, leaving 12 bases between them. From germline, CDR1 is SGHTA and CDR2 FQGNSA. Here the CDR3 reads CASSLASGLGNTEAFF. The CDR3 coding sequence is TGTGCCAGCAGCTTAGCTTCGGGATTGGGGAACACTGAAGCTTTCTTT.

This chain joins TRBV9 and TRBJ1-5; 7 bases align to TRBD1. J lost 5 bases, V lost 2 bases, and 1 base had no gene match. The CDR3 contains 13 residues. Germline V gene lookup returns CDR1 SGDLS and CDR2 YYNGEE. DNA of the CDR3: TGTGCCAGCAGCGTGGGGACAGATCAGCCCCAGCATTTT. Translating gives CASSVGTDQPQHF.

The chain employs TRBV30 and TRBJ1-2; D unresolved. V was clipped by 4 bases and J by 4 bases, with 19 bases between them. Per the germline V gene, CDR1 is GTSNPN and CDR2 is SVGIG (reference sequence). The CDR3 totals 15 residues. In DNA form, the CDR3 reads TGTGCCTGGAACCGACTAGCGGGCGGGGTCTATGGCTACACCTTC. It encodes CAWNRLAGGVYGYTF.

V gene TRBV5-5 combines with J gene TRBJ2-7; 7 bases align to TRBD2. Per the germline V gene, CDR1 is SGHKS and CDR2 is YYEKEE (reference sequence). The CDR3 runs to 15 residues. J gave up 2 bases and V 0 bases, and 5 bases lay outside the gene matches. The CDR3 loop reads CASSLGPGLPYEQYF. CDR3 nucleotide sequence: TGTGCCAGCAGCTTGGGGCCGGGACTACCCTACGAGCAGTACTTC.

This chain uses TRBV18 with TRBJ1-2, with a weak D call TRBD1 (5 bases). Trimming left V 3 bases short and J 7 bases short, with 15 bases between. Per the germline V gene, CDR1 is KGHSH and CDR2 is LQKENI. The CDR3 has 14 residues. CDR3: CASSPDQGRGGYTF. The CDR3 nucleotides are TGTGCCAGCTCACCGGATCAGGGAAGAGGTGGCTACACCTTC.

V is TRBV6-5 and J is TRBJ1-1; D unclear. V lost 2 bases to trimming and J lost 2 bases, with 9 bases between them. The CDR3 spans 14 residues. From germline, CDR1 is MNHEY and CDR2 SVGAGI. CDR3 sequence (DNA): TGTGCCAGCAGTTACGGCGGCAGAAACACTGAAGCTTTCTTT. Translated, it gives CASSYGGRNTEAFF.

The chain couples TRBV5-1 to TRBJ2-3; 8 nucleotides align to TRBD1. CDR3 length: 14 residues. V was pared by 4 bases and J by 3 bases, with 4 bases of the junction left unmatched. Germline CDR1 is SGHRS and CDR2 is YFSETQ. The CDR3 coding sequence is TGCGCCAGCAGCCCCGGACAGGGAACAGATACGCAGTATTTT. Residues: CASSPGQGTDTQYF. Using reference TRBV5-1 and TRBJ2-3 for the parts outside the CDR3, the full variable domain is KAGVTQTPRYLIKTRGQQVTLSCSPISGHRSVSWYQQTPGQGLQFLFEYFSETQRNKGNFPGRFSGRQFSNSRSEMNVSTLELGDSALYLCASSPGQGTDTQYFGPGTRLTVL.

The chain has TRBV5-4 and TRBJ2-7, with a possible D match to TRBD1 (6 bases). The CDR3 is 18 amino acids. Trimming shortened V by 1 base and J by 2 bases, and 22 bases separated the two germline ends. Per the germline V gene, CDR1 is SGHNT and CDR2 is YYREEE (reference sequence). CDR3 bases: TGTGCCAGCAGCTTGATCTGGGGAACCCACAGGGCAACCTACGAGCAGTACTTC. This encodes CASSLIWGTHRATYEQYF.

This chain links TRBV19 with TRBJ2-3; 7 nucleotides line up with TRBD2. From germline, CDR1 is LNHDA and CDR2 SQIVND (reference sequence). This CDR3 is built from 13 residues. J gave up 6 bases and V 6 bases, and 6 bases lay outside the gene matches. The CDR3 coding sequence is TGTGCCAGTAGCTTATTCGGGGGGGATACGCAGTATTTT. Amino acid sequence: CASSLFGGDTQYF. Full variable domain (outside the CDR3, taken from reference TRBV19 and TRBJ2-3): DGGITQSPKYLFRKEGQNVTLSCEQNLNHDAMYWYRQDPGQGLRLIYYSQIVNDFQKGDIAEGYSVSREKKESFPLTVTSAQKNPTAFYLCASSLFGGDTQYFGPGTRLTVL.

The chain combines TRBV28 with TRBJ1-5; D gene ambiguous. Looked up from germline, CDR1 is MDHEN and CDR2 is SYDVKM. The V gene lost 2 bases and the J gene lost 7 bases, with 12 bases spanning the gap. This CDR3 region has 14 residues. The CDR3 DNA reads TGTGCCAGCAGTTTACAAGAAGTGGGCCAGCCCCAGCATTTT. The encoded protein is CASSLQEVGQPQHF. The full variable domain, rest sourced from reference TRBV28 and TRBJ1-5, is DVKVTQSSRYLVKRTGEKVFLECVQDMDHENMFWYRQDPGLGLRLIYFSYDVKMKEKGDIPEGYSVSREKKERFSLILESASTNQTSMYLCASSLQEVGQPQHFGDGTRLSIL.

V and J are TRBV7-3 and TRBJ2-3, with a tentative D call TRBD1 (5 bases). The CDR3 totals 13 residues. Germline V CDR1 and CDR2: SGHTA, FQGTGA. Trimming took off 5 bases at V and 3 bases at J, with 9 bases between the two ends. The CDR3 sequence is CASSPRATDTQYF. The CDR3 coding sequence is TGTGCCAGCAGCCCCAGGGCGACAGATACGCAGTATTTT.

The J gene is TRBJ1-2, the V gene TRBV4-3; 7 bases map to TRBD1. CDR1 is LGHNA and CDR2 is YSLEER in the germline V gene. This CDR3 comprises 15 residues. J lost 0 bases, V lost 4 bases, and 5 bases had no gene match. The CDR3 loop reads CASSPRDSPNYGYTF. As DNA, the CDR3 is TGCGCCAGCAGCCCCCGGGACAGCCCTAACTATGGCTACACCTTC.

The CDR3 bases are TGTGCCAGCAGCTTACAGGGGGCGGGCACTGAAGCTTTCTTT. It is translated as CASSLQGAGTEAFF. The V gene is TRBV7-2, the J gene TRBJ1-1; 8 positions agree with TRBD1. The trim removed 2 bases at V and 4 bases at J, leaving 3 bases unmatched. This CDR3 is built from 14 residues. Germline V gene data show CDR1 as SGHTA and CDR2 as FQGNSA.

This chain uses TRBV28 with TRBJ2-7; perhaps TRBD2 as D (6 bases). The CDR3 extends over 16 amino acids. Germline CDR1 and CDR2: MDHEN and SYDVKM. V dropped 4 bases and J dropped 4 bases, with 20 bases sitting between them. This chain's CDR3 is CASSSILRDSNYEQYF. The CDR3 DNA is TGTGCCAGCAGTTCCATTCTCCGGGACTCAAATTACGAGCAGTACTTC.

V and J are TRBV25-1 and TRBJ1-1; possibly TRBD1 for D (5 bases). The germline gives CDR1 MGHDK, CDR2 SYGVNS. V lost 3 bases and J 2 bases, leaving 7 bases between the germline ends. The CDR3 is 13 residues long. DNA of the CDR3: TGTGCCAGCAGTGAGACAGAAAACACTGAAGCTTTCTTT. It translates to CASSETENTEAFF.

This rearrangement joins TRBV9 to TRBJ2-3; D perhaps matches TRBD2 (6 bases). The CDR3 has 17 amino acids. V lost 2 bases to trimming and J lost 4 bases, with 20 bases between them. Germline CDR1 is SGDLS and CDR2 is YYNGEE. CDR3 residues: CASSVSSPGVAADTQYF. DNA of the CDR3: TGTGCCAGCAGCGTGTCCTCACCGGGGGTAGCCGCAGATACGCAGTATTTT.

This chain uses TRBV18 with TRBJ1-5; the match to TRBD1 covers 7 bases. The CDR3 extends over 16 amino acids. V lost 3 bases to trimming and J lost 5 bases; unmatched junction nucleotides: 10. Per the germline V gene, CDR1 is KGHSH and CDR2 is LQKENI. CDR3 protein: CASSPTGTDTYQPQHF. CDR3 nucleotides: TGTGCCAGCTCACCTACCGGGACAGACACCTATCAGCCCCAGCATTTT.

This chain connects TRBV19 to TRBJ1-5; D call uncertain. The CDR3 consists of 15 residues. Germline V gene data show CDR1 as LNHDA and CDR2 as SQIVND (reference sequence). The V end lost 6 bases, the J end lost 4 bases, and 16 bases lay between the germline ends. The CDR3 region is CASSPVGSTNQPQHF. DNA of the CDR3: TGTGCCAGTAGCCCGGTGGGCAGTACTAATCAGCCCCAGCATTTT.

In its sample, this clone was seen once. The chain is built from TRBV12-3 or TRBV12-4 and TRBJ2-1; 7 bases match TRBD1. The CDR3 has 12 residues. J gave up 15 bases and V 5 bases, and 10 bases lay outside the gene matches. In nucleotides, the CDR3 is TGTGCCAGCAGTATTGGGCCCTCAGGGGGGTTCTTC. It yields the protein CASSIGPSGGFF.

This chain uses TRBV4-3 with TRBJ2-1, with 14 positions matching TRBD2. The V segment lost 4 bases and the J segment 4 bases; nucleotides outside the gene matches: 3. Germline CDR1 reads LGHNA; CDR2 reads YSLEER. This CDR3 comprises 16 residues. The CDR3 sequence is CASSPGLAGGYNEQFF. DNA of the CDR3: TGCGCCAGCAGCCCTGGACTAGCGGGGGGTTACAATGAGCAGTTCTTC.